This TCR beta chain came from a study of CD8+CD57+ T cells in acquired aplastic anemia (dated by TCRdb to between 2017 and 2018). Concerning the study at large: Extracted DNA from sorted CD4+ and CD8+ cells averaged 3.2 ug, ranging from roughly 0.2 to 30 ug. CD8+CD57+ expansion was defined as a frequency above the mean frequency observed in healthy subjects. Points the paper makes about the study in general: Roughly 29 CD8+ CDR3 sequences were found in both patients and controls but appeared to be highly expressed in patients and within the immunodominant clones of the patients. Patients and healthy controls showed no significant difference in CD8+ Simpson's diversity (P=0.060).

Note on this clonotype: It has no known antigen specificity. Per-nucleotide qualities are absent, and no much larger clonotype sits a single base away.

CDR1 and CDR2, per the germline V gene, are SNHLY and FYNNEI. Counted from cysteine to phenylalanine, this CDR3 has 11 amino acids. Only the CDR3 portion is preserved as DNA: 33 bases, with reading frame beginning at the first base. V sheds 4 bases and J sheds 8 bases, leaving 7 bases between their ends. Profiling of TCR beta VDJ combinations and CDR3 sequences used genomic DNA as the template. TCR repertoire sequencing was run on an Illumina HiSeq 2000. As for the authors' bioinformatics: Repertoire assessment relied on Simpson's diversity index, CDR3 size and DJ length profiles, and TRBV/TRBJ rearrangement plots. Whichever DNA sequence was most abundant in the deep sequencing data was defined as the immunodominant clone. CDR3 amino acid sequences were checked for sharing between subjects and were compared against published repertoires and the VDJdb database. TCRdb took the public reads, trimmed them with fastp at Q25, ran MiXCR for clone calling and kept in-frame beta chains. Each entry is one CDR3 protein sequence, shown with its most common DNA and genes. None of the V and J calls come from the authors' own analysis; TCRdb made them. This sample lists approximately 250,000 distinct CDR3 sequences; around 82% were detected once. Approximately 40% of the sample comes from the top ten.

Patients chosen for sequencing had shown expansion of CD8+CD57+ cells by flow cytometry. Severe acquired aplastic anemia was diagnosed in all patients according to International Study of Aplastic Anemia and Agranulocytosis and Camitta criteria. No patient had received any therapy when blood was sampled. TCR repertoires of sorted CD4+ and CD8+ blood T cells from severe aplastic anemia patients and healthy subjects were deep-sequenced in the study. Patients were enrolled under clinicaltrials.gov protocols 00001620, 01623167, 00001397, 00071045, 00081523 and 00961064 in the USA. Ficoll-Paque density gradient centrifugation was used to isolate peripheral blood mononuclear cells. Before DNA extraction, CD4+ and CD8+ T cells were sorted by FACS or by magnetic beads.

The receptor was derived from a human donor with aplastic anemia. This chain joins TRBV2 to TRBJ2-3, with no reliable assignment of the D segment. Sequencing used sorted CD4+, CD8+, or CD8+CD57+ T cells (not recorded which) from PBMCs. The CDR3 in this case is CASSASGTQYF. The DNA sequence is as follows: TGTGCCAGCAGTGCCTCAGGTACGCAGTATTTT.